Below are 13 T cell receptor beta chains sequenced from a single sample in a study of cytomegalovirus exposure and HLA in healthy donors. It was with 60 Vbeta and 13 Jbeta primers that the PCR ran. Profiled with immunoSEQ multiplex PCR; TCRdb holds only in-frame clones, not every one. This sample has 150,000 to 200,000 clones; around 80% occur once, and the top ten carry 4.3%. Sequenced input: PBMCs. The source of these receptors is a man aged 35-49 years in good health and CMV-seronegative.

As DNA, the CDR3 is TGCGCCAGCAGCCAAGAACTGCGTGAGGATTCACCCCTCCACTTT. Translating gives CASSQELREDSPLHF. The chain is built from TRBV4-1 and TRBJ1-6; no definite D call. The CDR3 runs to 15 residues. Germline CDR1 is MGHRA and CDR2 is YSYEKL. The V gene lost 0 bases and the J gene lost 8 bases, with 11 bases spanning the gap.

The V and J genes are TRBV7-2 and TRBJ1-2; a weak D match, TRBD1 (5 bases). V dropped 9 bases and J dropped 4 bases, with 12 bases sitting between them. In germline, CDR1 is SGHTA, CDR2 FQGNSA. There are 12 residues in the CDR3. In DNA form, the CDR3 reads TGTGCCAGTTTCGTGGGGGGCTATGGCTACACCTTC. Protein: CASFVGGYGYTF. Full variable domain (rest looked up from reference TRBV7-2 and TRBJ1-2): GAGVSQSPSNKVTEKGKDVELRCDPISGHTALYWYRQSLGQGLEFLIYFQGNSAPDKSGLPSDRFSAERTGGSVSTLTIQRTQQEDSAVYLCASFVGGYGYTFGSGTRLTVV.

The rearrangement links TRBV5-1 to TRBJ2-1; D is uncertain. From germline, CDR1 is SGHRS and CDR2 YFSETQ. This CDR3 is 12 amino acids long. Trimming removed 0 bases from V and 7 bases from J, with 5 bases in between. CDR3 residues: CASSLAGNEQFF. CDR3 DNA sequence: TGCGCCAGCAGCTTGGCCGGGAATGAGCAGTTCTTC. Filled out from reference TRBV5-1 and TRBJ2-1, the complete variable domain reads KAGVTQTPRYLIKTRGQQVTLSCSPISGHRSVSWYQQTPGQGLQFLFEYFSETQRNKGNFPGRFSGRQFSNSRSEMNVSTLELGDSALYLCASSLAGNEQFFGPGTRLTVL.

This chain joins TRBV6-1 and TRBJ2-3, with a weak D call TRBD2 (8 bases). V lost 9 bases to trimming and J lost 3 bases, with 16 bases between them. The germline gives CDR1 MNHNS, CDR2 SASEGT. The CDR3 length is 14 residues. The CDR3 loop is CARGGGGGTDTQYF. CDR3 sequence (DNA): TGTGCCAGAGGGGGCGGCGGGGGGACAGATACGCAGTATTTT.

J is TRBJ1-1 and V is TRBV7-2; D remains ambiguous. There are 14 residues in the CDR3. V lost 8 bases, J lost 0 bases, and 13 bases lay in between. The germline V gene encodes CDR1 SGHTA and CDR2 FQGNSA. CDR3 sequence: CASQYGVMNTEAFF. CDR3 bases: TGTGCCAGCCAATACGGGGTAATGAACACTGAAGCTTTCTTT.

The chain employs TRBV5-6 and TRBJ1-2, with D possibly being TRBD1 (5 bases). CDR1 SGHDT and CDR2 YYEEEE come from the germline V gene. This CDR3 is 17 amino acids long. V was cut by 0 bases and J by 4 bases, with 19 bases left in between. Here the CDR3 DNA reads TGTGCCAGCAGCTTGGGCGTTGACAGCCAAATTTCCTATGGCTACACCTTC. Translating it yields CASSLGVDSQISYGYTF.

This chain uses TRBV9 with TRBJ2-7; 9 bases are a match to TRBD1. The germline gives CDR1 SGDLS, CDR2 YYNGEE. With V trimmed by 3 bases and J by 4 bases, 8 bases remained unmatched. This CDR3 comprises 15 residues. CDR3: CASSATGGFGYEQYF. As DNA, the CDR3 is TGTGCCAGCAGCGCAACAGGGGGCTTCGGATACGAGCAGTACTTC.

This clone was counted a single time. The V call is TRBV29-1, the J call TRBJ1-2; D is uncertain. The CDR3 runs 14 residues. CDR1 is SQVTM and CDR2 is ANQGSEA in the germline V gene. Trimming shortened V by 4 bases and J by 4 bases, and 16 bases separated the two germline ends. DNA for the CDR3: TGCAGCGTTGTTCACAGCGAACGGGGCTATGGCTACACCTTC. Its protein is CSVVHSERGYGYTF.

The rearrangement links TRBV9 to TRBJ2-7; 7 bases align to TRBD2. V trimming: 3 bases; J trimming: 3 bases; junction bases outside the gene matches: 6. This CDR3 region has 14 residues. CDR1 is SGDLS and CDR2 is YYNGEE in the germline V gene. CDR3 residues: CASSAGGTYYEQYF. CDR3 bases: TGTGCCAGCAGCGCCGGGGGGACCTACTACGAGCAGTACTTC. Looking up the rest from reference TRBV9 and TRBJ2-7 gives the full variable domain: DSGVTQTPKHLITATGQRVTLRCSPRSGDLSVYWYQQSLDQGLQFLIQYYNGEERAKGNILERFSAQQFPDLHSELNLSSLELGDSALYFCASSAGGTYYEQYFGPGTRLTVT.

This chain joins TRBV5-1 and TRBJ2-7, with TRBD1 identical over 7 bases. This CDR3 is 17 amino acids long. J was trimmed by 0 bases and V by 4 bases; bases with no gene match: 13. The germline V gene encodes CDR1 SGHRS and CDR2 YFSETQ. As DNA, the CDR3 is TGCGCCAGCAGCCCCAAGCGAGAGGGACAGAGCTCCTACGAGCAGTACTTC. This encodes CASSPKREGQSSYEQYF.

This clone was seen more than once but under ten times. The V call is TRBV5-6, the J call TRBJ1-1, with D hard to call. Between the trimmed V and J ends, which lost 2 bases and 1 base, there was a span of 12 bases. Germline V gene sequence: CDR1 SGHDT, CDR2 YYEEEE. The CDR3 extends over 15 amino acids. In nucleotides, the CDR3 is TGTGCCAGCAGCTTTTTGTCGGGAGCGAACACTGAAGCTTTCTTT. Residues: CASSFLSGANTEAFF.

The chain has TRBV18 and TRBJ2-3, with D uncertain. The CDR3 extends over 12 amino acids. Trimming stripped 3 bases from V and 6 bases from J, with 7 bases between. Germline values: CDR1 KGHSH, CDR2 LQKENI. The CDR3 bases are TGTGCCAGCTCACCCTACTACGATACGCAGTATTTT. It encodes CASSPYYDTQYF.

V and J are TRBV5-6 and TRBJ1-2; possible D gene TRBD1, 6 bases. This CDR3 region has 14 residues. Between the trimmed V and J ends, which lost 4 bases and 2 bases, there was a span of 12 bases. Germline V gives CDR1 SGHDT, CDR2 YYEEEE. CDR3 bases: TGTGCCAGCAGCCAGGGACACTCCAACTATGGCTACACCTTC. Its protein is CASSQGHSNYGYTF.